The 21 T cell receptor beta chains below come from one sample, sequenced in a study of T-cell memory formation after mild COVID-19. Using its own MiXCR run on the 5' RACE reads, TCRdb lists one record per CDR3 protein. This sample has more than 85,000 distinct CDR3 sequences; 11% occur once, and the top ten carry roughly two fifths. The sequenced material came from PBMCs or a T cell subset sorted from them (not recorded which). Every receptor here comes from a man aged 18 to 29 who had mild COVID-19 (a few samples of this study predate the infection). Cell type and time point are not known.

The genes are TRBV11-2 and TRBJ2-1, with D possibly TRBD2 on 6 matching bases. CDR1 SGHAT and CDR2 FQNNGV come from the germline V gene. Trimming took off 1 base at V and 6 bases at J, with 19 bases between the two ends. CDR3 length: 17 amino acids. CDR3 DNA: TGTGCCAGCAGCTTAGGTCGGCGGGGCCGCCCGGGCAATGAGCAGTTCTTC. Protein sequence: CASSLGRRGRPGNEQFF.

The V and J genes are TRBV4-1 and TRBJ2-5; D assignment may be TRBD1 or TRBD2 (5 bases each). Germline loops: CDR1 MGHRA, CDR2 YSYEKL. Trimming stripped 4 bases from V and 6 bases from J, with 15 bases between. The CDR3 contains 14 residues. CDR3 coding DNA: TGCGCCAGCAGCCCGAGCGAGGGACCAAAGACCCAGTACTTC. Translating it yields CASSPSEGPKTQYF.

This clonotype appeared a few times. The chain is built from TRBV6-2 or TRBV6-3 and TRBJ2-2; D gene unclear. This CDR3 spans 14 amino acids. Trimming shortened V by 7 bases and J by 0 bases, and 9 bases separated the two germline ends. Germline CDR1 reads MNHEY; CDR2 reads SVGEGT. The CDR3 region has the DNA TGTGCCAGCAAATCGTCAGCGAACACCGGGGAGCTGTTTTTT. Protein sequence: CASKSSANTGELFF.

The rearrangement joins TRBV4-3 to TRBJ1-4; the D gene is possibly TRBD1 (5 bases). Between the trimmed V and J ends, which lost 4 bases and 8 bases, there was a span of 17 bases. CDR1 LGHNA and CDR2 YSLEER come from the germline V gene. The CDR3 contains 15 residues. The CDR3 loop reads CASSPLGREAEKLFF. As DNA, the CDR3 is TGCGCCAGCAGCCCCCTCGGCAGGGAAGCCGAAAAACTGTTTTTT.

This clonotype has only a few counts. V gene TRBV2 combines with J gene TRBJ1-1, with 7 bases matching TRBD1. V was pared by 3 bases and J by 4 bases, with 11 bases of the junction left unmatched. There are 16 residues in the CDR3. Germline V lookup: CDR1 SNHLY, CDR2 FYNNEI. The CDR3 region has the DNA TGTGCCAGCAGTGACAGGGGGACAAGGATGGGCACTGAAGCTTTCTTT. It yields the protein CASSDRGTRMGTEAFF. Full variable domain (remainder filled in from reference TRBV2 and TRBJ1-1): EPEVTQTPSHQVTQMGQEVILRCVPISNHLYFYWYRQILGQKVEFLVSFYNNEISEKSEIFDDQFSVERPDGSNFTLKIRSTKLEDSAMYFCASSDRGTRMGTEAFFGQGTRLTVV.

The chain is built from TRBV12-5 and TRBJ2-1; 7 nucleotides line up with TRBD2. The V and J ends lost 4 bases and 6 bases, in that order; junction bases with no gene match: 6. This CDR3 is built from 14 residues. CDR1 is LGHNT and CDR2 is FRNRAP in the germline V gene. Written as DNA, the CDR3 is TGTGCTAGTGGTTCACTCCGGGGGGTCAATGAGCAGTTCTTC. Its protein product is CASGSLRGVNEQFF.

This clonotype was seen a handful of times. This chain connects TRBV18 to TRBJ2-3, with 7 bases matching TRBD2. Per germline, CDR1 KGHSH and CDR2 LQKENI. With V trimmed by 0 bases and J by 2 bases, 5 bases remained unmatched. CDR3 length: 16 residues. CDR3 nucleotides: TGTGCCAGCTCACCACCGACTAGCTGGGCCACAGATACGCAGTATTTT. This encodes CASSPPTSWATDTQYF.

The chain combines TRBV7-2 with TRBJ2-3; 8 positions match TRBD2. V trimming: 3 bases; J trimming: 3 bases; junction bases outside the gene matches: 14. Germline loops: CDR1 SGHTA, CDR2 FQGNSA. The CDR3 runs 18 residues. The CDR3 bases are TGTGCCAGCAGCTTTCCGAGGCGGGGGGCAGTTGATACAGATACGCAGTATTTT. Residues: CASSFPRRGAVDTDTQYF.

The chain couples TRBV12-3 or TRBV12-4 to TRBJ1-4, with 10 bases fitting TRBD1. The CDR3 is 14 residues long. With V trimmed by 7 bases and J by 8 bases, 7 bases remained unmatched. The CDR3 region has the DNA TGTGCCAGCACCGCGGGGACAGGGGTCGAAAAACTGTTTTTT. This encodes CASTAGTGVEKLFF.

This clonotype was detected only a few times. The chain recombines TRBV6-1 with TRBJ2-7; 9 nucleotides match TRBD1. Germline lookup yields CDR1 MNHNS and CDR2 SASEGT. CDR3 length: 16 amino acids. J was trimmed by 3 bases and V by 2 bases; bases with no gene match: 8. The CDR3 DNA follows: TGTGCCAGCAGTGAAACCCCTCGGACAGGGGTCTACGAGCAGTACGTC. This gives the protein CASSETPRTGVYEQYV.

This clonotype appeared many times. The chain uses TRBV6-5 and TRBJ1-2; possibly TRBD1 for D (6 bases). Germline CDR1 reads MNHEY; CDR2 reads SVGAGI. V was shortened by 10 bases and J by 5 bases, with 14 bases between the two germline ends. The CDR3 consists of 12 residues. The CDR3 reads CATLRGAYGYTF. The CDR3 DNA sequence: TGTGCCACGCTTCGGGGGGCTTATGGCTACACCTTC.

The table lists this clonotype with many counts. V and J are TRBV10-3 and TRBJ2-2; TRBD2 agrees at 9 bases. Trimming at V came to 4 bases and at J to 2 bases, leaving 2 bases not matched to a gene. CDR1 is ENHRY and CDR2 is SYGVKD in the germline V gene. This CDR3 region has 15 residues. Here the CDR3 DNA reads TGTGCCATCAGTGTCCTAGCGGGAAACACCGGGGAGCTGTTTTTT. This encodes CAISVLAGNTGELFF.

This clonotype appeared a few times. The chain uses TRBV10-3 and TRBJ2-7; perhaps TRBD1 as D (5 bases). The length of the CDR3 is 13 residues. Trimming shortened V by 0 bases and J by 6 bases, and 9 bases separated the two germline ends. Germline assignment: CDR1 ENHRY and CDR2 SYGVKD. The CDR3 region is CAISESQVGEQYF. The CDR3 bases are TGTGCCATCAGTGAGTCACAGGTAGGCGAGCAGTACTTC.

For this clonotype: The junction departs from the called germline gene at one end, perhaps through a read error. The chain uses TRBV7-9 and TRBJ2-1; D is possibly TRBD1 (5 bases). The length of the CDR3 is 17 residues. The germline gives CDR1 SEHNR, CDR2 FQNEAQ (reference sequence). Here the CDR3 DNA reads TGTGCCAGCAGCCCCGGCACGGTTTTCGTAGGGGTCAATGGGCAGTTCTTC. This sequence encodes CASSPGTVFVGVNGQFF.

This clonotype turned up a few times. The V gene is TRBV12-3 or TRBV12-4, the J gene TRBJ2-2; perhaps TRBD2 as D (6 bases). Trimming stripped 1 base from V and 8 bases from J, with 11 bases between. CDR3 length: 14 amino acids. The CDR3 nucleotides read TGTGCCAGCAGTTTAGGGGACCGGGAGGGGGAGCTGTTTTTT. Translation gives CASSLGDREGELFF.

The CDR3, as DNA: TGTGCCAGCAGCCCACAACCCTGGACTAGCGGGGGCCAAGAGACCCAGTACTTC. Its translation: CASSPQPWTSGGQETQYF. This chain connects TRBV7-9 to TRBJ2-5; 13 bases agree with TRBD2. Germline CDR1 and CDR2: SEHNR and FQNEAQ (reference sequence). Unmatched junction bases numbered 10, after V lost 5 bases and J lost 1 base. The CDR3 totals 18 residues.

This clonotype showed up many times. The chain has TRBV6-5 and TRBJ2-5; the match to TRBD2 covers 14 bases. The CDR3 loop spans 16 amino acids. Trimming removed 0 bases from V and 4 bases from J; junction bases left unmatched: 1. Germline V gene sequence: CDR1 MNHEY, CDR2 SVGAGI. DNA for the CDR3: TGTGCCAGCAGTTACTCCGGGACTAGCGGGGGAGAGACCCAGTACTTC. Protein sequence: CASSYSGTSGGETQYF.

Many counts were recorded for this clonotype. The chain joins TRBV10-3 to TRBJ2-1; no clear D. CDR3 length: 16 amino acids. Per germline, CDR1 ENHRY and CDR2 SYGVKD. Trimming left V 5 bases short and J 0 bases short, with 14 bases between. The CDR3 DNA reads TGTGCCATCAGTCCCCTATCTGCCAGCTCCTACAATGAGCAGTTCTTC. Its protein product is CAISPLSASSYNEQFF.

In DNA form, the CDR3 reads TGTGCCAGCAGCTCTTTCCCGGGAGAAGCTTTCTTT. It encodes CASSSFPGEAFF. The rearrangement links TRBV9 to TRBJ1-1, with D unclear. Germline CDR1 is SGDLS and CDR2 is YYNGEE. Trimming cost V 4 bases and J 8 bases, with 12 bases left between them. The CDR3 has 12 amino acids.

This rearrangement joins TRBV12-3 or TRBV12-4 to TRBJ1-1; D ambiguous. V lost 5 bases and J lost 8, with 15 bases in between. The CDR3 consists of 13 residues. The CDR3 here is CASSTWTQREAFF. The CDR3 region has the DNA TGTGCCAGCAGTACCTGGACTCAGCGAGAAGCTTTCTTT.

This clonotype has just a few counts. Here the CDR3 reads CASSSPLAGGFNEQFF. DNA of the CDR3: TGTGCCAGCAGCTCACCGCTAGCGGGGGGTTTCAATGAGCAGTTCTTC. This rearrangement joins TRBV11-3 to TRBJ2-1, with 11 bases that match TRBD2. After removal of 4 bases from V and 6 bases from J, the junction contained 8 bases not matched to a gene. The germline V gene encodes CDR1 SGHNT and CDR2 YENEEA. The CDR3 covers 16 residues.